This T cell receptor beta chain was found in a study of naive and memory T cell subsets (dated 2017 in TCRdb). Regarding the research as a whole: The study applied an open-source, UMI-based TCR alpha and beta sequencing pipeline to sorted naive and memory peripheral blood T cell subsets. RNA was DNase-treated and reverse transcribed with TCR constant-region primers, mostly using SuperScript III. Complete agreement was observed between the functional CMV T cell responses and the IgG serology results.

Library construction relied on UMI-ligation and nested PCR. To cover both TRBC1 and TRBC2, the beta constant-region primer consisted of an equimolar mix of two oligonucleotides. The ligated cDNA went through four rounds of PCR with nested alpha and beta constant-region primers together with the SP2 primer. A single-stranded oligonucleotide bearing the SP2 primer plus a 12-nucleotide UMI was ligated onto the 3' end of the cDNA by T4 RNA ligase 1. The ligation reaction was kept at 16 degrees C for roughly 20-24 hours. PCR2 was usually performed as a SYBR Green qPCR and halted at a preset threshold so that over-amplification would not occur. Every purification after the first one was done using Agencourt AMPure XP magnetic beads. Library quantification was done by Qubit, followed by a TapeStation check on which the main peak was expected at around 650 bp. Sequencing of the pooled libraries was done on an Illumina MiSeq using v2 2x251 paired-end kits, which typically yielded about 0.85-2 million reads per sample. Each sample was pooled at 3.5 to 4 nM, and roughly 5-7% PhiX was included to help cluster recognition. The authors' pipeline ran thus. V and J genes were assigned to Demultiplexor-processed FASTQ reads by Decombinator through tag matching, with a single base-pair mismatch being allowed. Collapsinator used UMIs to correct both sequencing errors and frequency errors arising from PCR heterogeneity. TCRs were translated and CDR3s were extracted from the conserved cysteine to the FGXG phenylalanine by CDR3Translator, with non-productive sequences being flagged. Gini, Shannon entropy and inverse Simpson indices were calculated on repertoires subsampled to equal numbers of UMI-defined TCRs. Within the linear range, a power law was fitted to clonotype abundance distributions using maximum likelihood. Similar UMI counts, unique TCR numbers and clonal distributions were obtained with the pipeline and with MIGEC on one naive CD8 sample. Repertoires were searched for about 7,300 CMV-associated CDR3 sequences compiled from VDJdb and a published dataset. Clones were called with MiXCR by TCRdb after fastp trimmed the public reads at Q25, and only in-frame beta chains were retained. One record per CDR3 amino acid sequence lists the most common genes and DNA. What appears here as the V and J calls and clone size reflects TCRdb's work, not the paper's. The sample table lists 6,500 to 9,500 distinct CDR3 sequences, 25% to 35% of them with a count of one. The ten largest clones represent 59% of the sample.

This clonotype was detected once. Its antigen is still unknown. Nothing much larger sits one base from this clone, and base qualities are not available. Just one read gives weak support. From the second PCR step onward, the TCR alpha chain libraries and the TCR beta chain libraries were amplified separately. Donor CMV status was determined by IFNgamma production from CD4+ T cells after overnight stimulation of fresh PBMCs with CMV viral lysate. CD4 T cells were positively selected using Miltenyi beads, after which CD8 T cells were positively selected from the CD4-negative fraction. After staining for CD3, CD4, CD8, CD45RA, CD27 and a live/dead dye, cells were sorted on a BD Aria II into four subsets based on CD45RA and CD27. For sorting, CD45RA-CD27- cells were defined as effector memory cells, while CD45RA+CD27- cells were defined as EMRA cells. A few healthy volunteers provided blood, and the blood of each volunteer was split into CD4 and CD8 T cells and then into four differentiation subsets. About 120 ml of peripheral blood was drawn per donor, and PBMC were isolated by Ficoll-Paque PLUS density-gradient centrifugation. Sorted cells were lysed in RLT buffer, and RNA was extracted with a Qiagen RNeasy kit and stored at -80°C.

CDR1 and CDR2 (LNHDA, SQIVND) derive from the germline V gene (reference sequence). Its CDR3 holds 15 amino acids, cysteine through phenylalanine. Kept here is only the CDR3 DNA, which spans 45 bases and is read in frame from base 1. V lost 3 bases and J lost 5 bases; the stretch between them is 14 bases long. Broad study findings and their caveats: RNA-based TCR counts may be affected by expression changes linked to T cell activation and differentiation. The repertoire findings for the naive and memory subsets could not be validated against a ground truth because none was available. TCR abundance followed a power law with an exponent that was different for naive and memory subsets but consistent across the three individuals. In both CD4 and CD8 cells, a rise in Gini index and a fall in Shannon and inverse Simpson diversity were observed from naive through CM, EM and EMRA. Once error correction was done, more than 95% of naive TCR sequences showed up just once, which made the naive abundance distributions much steeper than those of the memory subsets. A clonotype was defined as a single alpha or beta chain sequence rather than as a paired alpha/beta receptor.

Recombination connected TRBV19 to TRBJ2-1; no D gene can be assigned with confidence. The clonotype was recovered from a human donor in good health. Sequencing used CD8+ TEMRA cells from blood. Interpreted using the paper, the cell subset or site label stands for: effector memory re-expressing CD45RA, CD45RA+ CD27-. The CDR3: CASSIFPSSNNEQFF. The DNA is TGTGCCAGTAGTATCTTCCCTAGTTCGAACAATGAGCAGTTCTTC. This CDR3, with the reference TRBV19 and TRBJ2-1 proteins standing in past its ends, gives the full variable domain DGGITQSPKYLFRKEGQNVTLSCEQNLNHDAMYWYRQDPGQGLRLIYYSQIVNDFQKGDIAEGYSVSREKKESFPLTVTSAQKNPTAFYLCASSIFPSSNNEQFFGPGTRLTVL.